This T cell receptor beta chain was profiled in a study of cytotoxic CD8 clonotypes in ibrutinib-treated CLL (dated by TCRdb to 2020 to 2022). Background for the entire study: The cohort was composed of 11 relapsed/refractory and fewer than 16 treatment-naive patients; IGHV unmutated status was identified in about 17 patients. Responses were partial in 25 or so patients and complete in 2; after median about 70 months follow-up, roughly 15 stayed in remission and some twelve progressed. Response samples were obtained after a median of around eleven months of treatment, with a range of roughly 6 to 36 months. On average, each sample had 255,043 productive templates and about 89,000 productive rearrangements. Of the approximately 90 participants in the trial, about 25 had longitudinal samples available. Cryopreserved peripheral blood mononuclear cells were collected at three points: before therapy, at response, and at either sustained remission or disease progression. Every remission and progressive disease sample was obtained while ibrutinib was still being received by the patients.

Per the germline V gene, MNHEY is the CDR1 and SVGAGI is the CDR2. Trimming takes 4 bases from V and 7 bases from J, and the germline ends sit 16 bases apart. The CDR3 covers 14 residues, taking in both the cysteine and the phenylalanine. The entry retains the CDR3 DNA only, 42 bases that are in frame from base 1. Study-wide findings and limitations: An increase in clonality was observed at ibrutinib response, with clonality remaining stable during sustained remission and falling back toward baseline at progression. Public clonotypes were found to be uncommon and were observed to contract or remain stable during treatment; the increase in clonality was shown to reflect expansion of private clonotypes at ibrutinib response. Sampling times were not matched between patients in sustained remission and patients whose disease was progressing, and lymph node repertoires were not examined. Baseline clonality was found to be higher than that of age-matched healthy donors and was strongly correlated with circulating CD8+ T-cell counts.

Reading the label with the study, this specimen's time point is: roughly 2 years on ibrutinib. For TCR beta library preparation, roughly 2.2 micrograms of genomic DNA was extracted from cryopreserved PBMCs. High-throughput TCR beta sequencing was performed on longitudinal blood samples from CLL patients receiving ibrutinib monotherapy. Patients were enrolled in a phase 2 open-label single-center ibrutinib monotherapy trial. A note on this clone: It lacks a known antigen. No much larger clone is present one base from it, and per-base qualities are unavailable.

On a MiSeq, deep resolution sequencing aimed for a depth between 1 in 1 million and 1 in 200,000 T cells, with each clonotype covered approximately 10x on average. The immunoSEQ hsTCRB Kit was used to generate TCR beta libraries. The paper's processing steps were these. Data were analyzed with ImmunoSEQ Data Assistant and ImmunoSEQ Analyzer, with V, D and J genes assigned per IMGT definitions. Clonality, which ranges from 0 to 1, was calculated by subtracting the normalized Shannon entropy of productive rearrangement frequencies from one. Only overrepresented clonotypes making up at least 0.05% of the repertoire of each patient were included in the public clonotype analysis. About twelve repertoires from age-matched healthy donors, obtained from immuneACCESS, served as clonality controls. Imported from immuneACCESS, the table was reduced by TCRdb to in-frame sequences with V and J called. These copies leave out some clones; in studies compared against another copy, an unresolved V gene accounts for under half, and the cause of the remainder is not known. The V and J calls and clone size were taken over from that table, and D and trimming were inferred from the DNA. This sample is represented by hundreds of thousands of clones; around three quarters of them were singletons. The top ten constitute 15% of the sample.

The sequencing here drew on PBMCs, taken after 24 months of ibrutinib treatment. The chain is assembled from TRBV6-5 and TRBJ1-2; matching of 6 bases hints at TRBD1 as the D gene. This TCR was sampled from a human donor with chronic lymphocytic leukemia. The CDR3 has the sequence CASSFGGAISGYTF. Read as DNA, the sequence is TGTGCCAGCAGTTTCGGGGGGGCGATAAGTGGCTACACCTTC.